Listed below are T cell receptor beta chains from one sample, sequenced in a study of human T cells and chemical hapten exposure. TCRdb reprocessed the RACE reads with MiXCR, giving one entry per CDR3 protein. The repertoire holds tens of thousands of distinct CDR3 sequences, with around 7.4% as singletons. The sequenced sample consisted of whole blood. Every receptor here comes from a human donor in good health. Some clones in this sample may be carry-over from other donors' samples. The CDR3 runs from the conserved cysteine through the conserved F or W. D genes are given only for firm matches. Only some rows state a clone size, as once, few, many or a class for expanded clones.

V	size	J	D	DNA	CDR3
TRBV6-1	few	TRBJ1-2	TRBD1	TGTGCCACCCGACAGGGGCCGCTGACTAACTATGGCTACACCTTC	CATRQGPLTNYGYTF
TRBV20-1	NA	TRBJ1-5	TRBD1	TGCAGTGCCATGGACAGGACTAGCAATCAGCCCCAGCATTTT	CSAMDRTSNQPQHF
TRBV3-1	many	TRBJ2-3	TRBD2	TGTGCCAGCAGCCGGGGACTAGGGGTTGATACGCAGTATTTT	CASSRGLGVDTQYF
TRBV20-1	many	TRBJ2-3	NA	TGCAGTGCTAGAATGGCGGAAAGGAGCGTATACCGCACAGATACGCAGTATTTT	CSARMAERSVYRTDTQYF
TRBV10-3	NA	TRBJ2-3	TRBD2	TGTGCCGCGACTAGCGGAAACACAGATACGCAGTATTTT	CAATSGNTDTQYF
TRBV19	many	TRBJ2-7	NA	TGTGCCAGTAGCCCTAACAGGGCCCCTTTCTACGAGCAGTACTTC	CASSPNRAPFYEQYF
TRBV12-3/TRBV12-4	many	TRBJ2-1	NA	TGTGCCAGCAGTTTCGGCACTAGGAGCGATGAGCAGTTCTTC	CASSFGTRSDEQFF
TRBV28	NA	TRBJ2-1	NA	TGTGCCAGCAGTGGGGTGGTAGTTGCGAGCTCCTACAATGAGCAGTTCTTC	CASSGVVVASSYNEQFF
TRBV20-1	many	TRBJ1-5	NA	TGCAGTGCTAGCAAAGGGGGTCAGCCCCAGCATTTT	CSASKGGQPQHF
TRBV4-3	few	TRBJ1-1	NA	TGCGCCAGCAGCCAGCTGGCAACTATGGGAACTGAAGCTTTCTTT	CASSQLATMGTEAFF
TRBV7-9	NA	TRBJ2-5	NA	TGTGCCAGCAGCCTAGACGGTTCAGCGGCCCAGTACTTC	CASSLDGSAAQYF
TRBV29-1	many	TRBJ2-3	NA	TGCAGCGTTGAAGCTAGGGGGACGCAGTATTTT	CSVEARGTQYF
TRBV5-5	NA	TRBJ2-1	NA	TGTGCCAGCAGCTTGCGGGGAATGACTGTCCAGGTCTTC	CASSLRGMTVQVF
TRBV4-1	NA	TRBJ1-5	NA	TGCGTCAGCAGCCAGCCCAATCAGCCCCAGCATTTT	CVSSQPNQPQHF
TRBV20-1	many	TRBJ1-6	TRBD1	TGCAGTGCTAGGGAACGGGACAGGCCTACCTCACCCCTCCACTTT	CSARERDRPTSPLHF
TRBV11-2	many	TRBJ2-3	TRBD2	TGTGCCAGCAGCCGCCTCCATGCGGGGGGCACAGATACGCAGTATTTT	CASSRLHAGGTDTQYF
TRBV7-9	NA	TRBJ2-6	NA	TGTGCCAGCACCTGGTCCGAGGCCAACGTCCTGACTTTC	CASTWSEANVLTF
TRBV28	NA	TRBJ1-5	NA	TGTGCCAGCAGTTTAAGGTTACGGGGCAGGGGCGATCAGCCCCAGCATTTT	CASSLRLRGRGDQPQHF
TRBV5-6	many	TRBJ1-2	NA	TGTGCCAGCAGCCCGGACCTTAACTATGGCTACACCTTC	CASSPDLNYGYTF
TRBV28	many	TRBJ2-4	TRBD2	TGTGCCAGCAGTCCTTCTTGGGAGGGCAAAAACATTCAGTACTTC	CASSPSWEGKNIQYF
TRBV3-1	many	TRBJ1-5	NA	TGTGCCAGCAGCCAAGATCCCCGAGATTATCCCCAGCATTTT	CASSQDPRDYPQHF
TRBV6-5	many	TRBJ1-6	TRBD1	TGTGCCAGCAGTTCCTCGGGACAGATCCCCAATTCACCCCTCCACTTT	CASSSSGQIPNSPLHF
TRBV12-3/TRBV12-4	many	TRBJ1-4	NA	TGTGCCAGCAGTGATACAGGGCCAGCTAATGAAAAACTGTTTTTT	CASSDTGPANEKLFF
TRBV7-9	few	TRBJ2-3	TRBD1	TGTGCCAGCAGCCCCCCCTCCGGGGGACAGGGCACAGATACGCAGTATTTT	CASSPPSGGQGTDTQYF
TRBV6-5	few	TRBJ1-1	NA	TGTGCCAGCAGTTACTCGAATGGTCAGGGACCGAGGGGTGAAGCTTTCTTT	CASSYSNGQGPRGEAFF
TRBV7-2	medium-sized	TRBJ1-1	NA	TGTGCCAGCAGCTTAATTGGCAGAGGGGATGCTTTCTTT	CASSLIGRGDAFF
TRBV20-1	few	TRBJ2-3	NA	TGCAGTGCCAGTTCTCGCGGGGATACGCAGTATTTT	CSASSRGDTQYF
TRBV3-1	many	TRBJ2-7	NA	TGTGCCAGCAGCCAAGGGGCGTGGGAGCAGTACTTC	CASSQGAWEQYF
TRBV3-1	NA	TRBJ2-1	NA	TGTGCCAGCAGCCAAGATAGTGGATATGAGCAGTTCTTC	CASSQDSGYEQFF
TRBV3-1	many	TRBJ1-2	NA	TGTGCCAGCAGCCAAGAAGGGAGCGCGGCCTATGGCTACACCTTC	CASSQEGSAAYGYTF
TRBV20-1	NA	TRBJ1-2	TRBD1	TGCAGTGCTTTTCTACAGGGGGCACATGGCTACACCTTC	CSAFLQGAHGYTF
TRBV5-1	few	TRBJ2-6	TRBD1	TGCGCCAGCAGCTTGAGGGCAGGGGGCATTACCCCTGGGGCCAACGTCCTGACTTTC	CASSLRAGGITPGANVLTF
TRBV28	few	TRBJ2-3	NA	TGTGCCAGCGGTAGGAGCACAGATACGCAGTATTTT	CASGRSTDTQYF
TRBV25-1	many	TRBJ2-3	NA	TGTGCCAGCACCAAGACCGGGTGCACAGATACGCAGTATTTT	CASTKTGCTDTQYF
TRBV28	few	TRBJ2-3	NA	TGTGCCAGCAGTTTAGGTAACCCAGATACGCAGTATTTT	CASSLGNPDTQYF
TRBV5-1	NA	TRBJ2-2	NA	TGCGCCAGCAGCTTGGTCCCCCCACCAAACACCGGGGAGCTGTTTTTT	CASSLVPPPNTGELFF
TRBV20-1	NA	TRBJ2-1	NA	TGCAGCGGCGGGGACAGTTACAATGAGCAGTTCTTC	CSGGDSYNEQFF
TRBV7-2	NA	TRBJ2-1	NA	TGTGCCAGCAGCTTATCGAGAGGGAATGAGCAGTTCTTC	CASSLSRGNEQFF
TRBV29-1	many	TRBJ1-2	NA	TGCAGCGTTGAAGATCTAGGGGCAGCGCGCGGCTACACCTTC	CSVEDLGAARGYTF
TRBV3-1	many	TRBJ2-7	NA	TGTGCCAGCAGCCAAGGCCGTGAACGCTACTTC	CASSQGRERYF
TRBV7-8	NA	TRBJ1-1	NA	TGTGCCAGCAGCTCCCCCCGACTTGGGTCCCGAGCTTTCTTT	CASSSPRLGSRAFF
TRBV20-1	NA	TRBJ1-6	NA	TGCAGTGCTAGAGCTGGAAGGACCCTGCCGGGGTCACCCCTCCACTTT	CSARAGRTLPGSPLHF
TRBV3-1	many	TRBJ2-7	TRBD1	TGTGCCAGCAGCCAATTAACAGGGGACCACGAGCAGTACTTC	CASSQLTGDHEQYF
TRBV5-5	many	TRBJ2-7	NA	TGTGCCAGCAGCGCGGACCTTATCTACGAGCAGTACTTC	CASSADLIYEQYF
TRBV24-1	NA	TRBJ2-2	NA	TGTGCCACCAGTGATTTGTCCAGTTCGAACACCGGGGAGCTGTTTTTT	CATSDLSSSNTGELFF
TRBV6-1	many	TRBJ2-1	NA	TGTGCCAGCAGTGCAAGAATCCAGGGACCTGAGCAGTTCTTC	CASSARIQGPEQFF